The clone carrying this T cell receptor beta chain occurred a few times. This sample's TCRbeta library carried unique molecular identifier barcodes. TCRdb passed the PCR reads through MiXCR, listing each CDR3 protein once. The sample has 350,000 to 450,000 distinct CDR3 sequences, 13% seen once. This record comes from a study of T-cell reconstitution after alpha-beta-depleted transplantation in children. The CDR3 covers 13 residues. Trimming at V came to 5 bases and at J to 3 bases, leaving 0 bases not matched to a gene. Sample: PBMCs, taken from the stem cell graft. V and J are TRBV12-3 or TRBV12-4 and TRBJ2-5, with TRBD2 matching over 10 bases. This receptor was identified in a human donor who donated a stem cell graft to a child with Fanconi anemia. CDR3 region: CASSGTSEETQYF. DNA for the CDR3: TGTGCCAGCAGTGGGACTAGCGAAGAGACCCAGTACTTC.